The 17 T cell receptor delta chains listed next were all sequenced from one sample in a study of gammadelta T cells in human blood. TCRdb fed the RT-PCR reads into CATT to redo clone calling. The repertoire holds roughly 980 delta-chain clones, with 22% as singletons. The sample consisted of Vgamma9Vdelta2 gamma-delta T cells from fetal blood. These receptor sequences come from a human fetus.

This clone is termed medium-sized. The rearrangement uses TRDV2 and TRDJ3, with 11 bases lining up with TRDD3. V lost 0 bases to trimming and J lost 0 bases; unmatched junction nucleotides: 3. This CDR3 has 19 amino acids. Germline V gives CDR1 GEAIGNYY, CDR2 EKD. CDR3: CACDTWGIRGSWDTRQMFF. The CDR3 DNA is TGTGCCTGTGACACCTGGGGGATACGGGGCTCCTGGGACACCCGACAGATGTTTTTC.

The sample holds a few counts of this clone. Being one base from a much bigger clone, this may be a read error. The J gene is TRDJ3, the V gene TRDV2; 8 nucleotides agree with TRDD3. CDR1 is GEAIGNYY and CDR2 is EKD in the germline V gene. The CDR3 totals 19 residues. In DNA, the CDR3 is TGTGCCCGTGACACCGTTGGGGGATCGGGGTCCTGGGACACCCGACAGATGTTTTTC. Its translation: CARDTVGGSGSWDTRQMFF.

This clone was seen a handful of times. The chain recombines TRDV2 with TRDJ3, with 9 bases lining up with TRDD3. Germline V CDR1 and CDR2: GEAIGNYY, EKD. The CDR3 consists of 18 residues. With V trimmed by 0 bases and J by 5 bases, 7 bases remained unmatched. CDR3: CACDTVLGDPRDTRQMFF. The CDR3 DNA follows: TGTGCCTGTGACACCGTACTGGGGGACCCTAGGGACACCCGACAGATGTTTTTC.

About this clone itself: A far larger clone is a single base away, which makes a read error likely. This same CDR3 is encoded by further DNA sequences in the sample. The genes are TRDV2 and TRDJ1; TRDD3 agrees at 7 bases. No J gene is reported in TCRdb; it was inferred here by comparing the DNA with germline. V shed 4 bases and J 2 bases; nucleotides not matched to a gene: 3. The CDR3 sequence is 13 residues long. The germline CDR1 and CDR2 sequences are GEAIGNYY and EKD. The CDR3 is CACDTWGTDKLIF. The CDR3 DNA sequence: TGTGCCTGTGATACCTGGGGGACCGATAAACTCATCTTT.

The chain carries TRDV2 and TRDJ3, with 11 bases lining up with TRDD3. CDR3 length: 18 residues. Looked up from germline, CDR1 is GEAIGNYY and CDR2 is EKD. V shed 2 bases and J 2 bases; nucleotides not matched to a gene: 4. CDR3 in amino acids: CACDKVLGDTWDTRQMFF. As DNA, the CDR3 is TGTGCCTGTGACAAAGTACTGGGGGATACCTGGGACACCCGACAGATGTTTTTC.

By sample share, this clone is large. The chain employs TRDV2 and TRDJ1; D may be TRDD3 (6 bases). Trimming removed 5 bases at V and 0 bases at J, with 15 bases between. The germline V gene encodes CDR1 GEAIGNYY and CDR2 EKD. There are 15 residues in the CDR3. The CDR3 is CACVPLLGDTDKLIF. CDR3 DNA sequence: TGTGCCTGTGTTCCCTTACTGGGTGACACCGATAAACTCATCTTT.

Comment on this clone: This may stem from a read error, because a much larger clone lies one nucleotide away. This chain connects TRDV2 to TRDJ3, with 8 positions matching TRDD3. TCRdb gives no J gene; it was assigned here by matching the DNA to germline. The junction had 6 bases not matched to a gene; V was cut back by 1 base and J by 2 bases. CDR1 is GEAIGNYY and CDR2 is EKD in the germline V gene. The CDR3 is 18 residues long. This CDR3 reads CACDTLRGDTWDTRQMFF. In DNA form, the CDR3 reads TGTGCCTGTGACACATTGCGGGGGGATACCTGGGACACCCGACAGATGTTTTTC.

By frequency in the sample, this clone is medium-sized. This chain links TRDV2 with TRDJ3; 10 bases align to TRDD3. The V segment lost 3 bases and the J segment 0 bases; nucleotides outside the gene matches: 7. Germline CDR1 GEAIGNYY, CDR2 EKD. CDR3 size: 19 residues. The CDR3 loop is CACDGLGDLSSWDTRQMFF. The CDR3 DNA follows: TGTGCCTGTGACGGACTGGGGGATCTTAGCTCCTGGGACACCCGACAGATGTTTTTC.

In regard to this clone: This may arise from a read error, as a much more abundant clone is one base away. This sequence joins TRDV2 and TRDJ3; 11 bases match TRDD3. The germline V gene has CDR1 GEAIGNYY and CDR2 EKD. The length of the CDR3 is 20 residues. This CDR3 is CACDTWGIRGSSWDTQQMFF. The CDR3 region has the DNA TGTGCCTGTGACACCTGGGGGATACGAGGGAGCTCCTGGGACACCCAACAGATGTTTTTC.

In regard to this clone: A far more abundant clone sits one base away, making this likely a read error. The chain is built from TRDV2 and TRDJ2, with 12 bases matching TRDD3. The CDR3 extends over 16 amino acids. Trimming at V came to 3 bases and at J to 3 bases, leaving 4 bases not matched to a gene. Germline CDR1 and CDR2: GEAIGNYY and EKD. CDR3 region: CACDVLGDTVTAQLFF. The DNA of the CDR3 is TGTGCCTGTGACGTACTGGGGGATACTGTGACAGCACAACTCTTCTTT.

In this sample, this clone is large. V usage is TRDV2 and J usage is TRDJ3, with TRDD3 matching 9 bases. J was trimmed by 0 bases and V by 1 base; bases with no gene match: 6. The germline V gene encodes CDR1 GEAIGNYY and CDR2 EKD. The CDR3 sequence is 19 residues long. The CDR3 is CACDTVNWGSSWDTRQMFF. CDR3 DNA sequence: TGTGCCTGTGACACGGTAAACTGGGGGAGCTCCTGGGACACCCGACAGATGTTTTTC.

Relative to its sample, this clone is large. This chain joins TRDV2 and TRDJ2; 8 nucleotides match TRDD3. Per germline, CDR1 GEAIGNYY and CDR2 EKD. V dropped 0 bases and J dropped 9; count of bases not matched to a gene: 2. This CDR3 spans 13 amino acids. This CDR3 is CACDTWGMPQLFF. CDR3 coding DNA: TGTGCCTGTGACACCTGGGGGATGCCACAACTCTTCTTT.

With respect to this clone: This may arise from a read error, as a much more abundant clone is one base away. This sequence joins TRDV2 and TRDJ3, with 9 positions matching TRDD3. The J gene is absent in TCRdb and was assigned here via DNA matching to germline. CDR3 size: 17 residues. In germline, CDR1 is GEAIGNYY, CDR2 EKD. The CDR3 sequence: CACDWGIVSWDTRQMFF. The CDR3 DNA sequence: TGTGCCTGTGACTGGGGGATAGTCTCCTGGGACACTCGACAGATGTTTTTC.

This clone ranks as medium-sized. The gene calls are TRDV2 and TRDJ3; 9 bases are shared with TRDD3. TCRdb supplies no J gene; here it was assigned by aligning the nucleotide sequence to germline. Losses at the gene ends were 4 bases for V and 0 bases for J; bases not matched to a gene: 9. The CDR3 loop spans 19 amino acids. CDR1 GEAIGNYY and CDR2 EKD come from the germline V gene. CDR3: CACDFLGDPSSWDTRQMFF. The CDR3 nucleotides read TGTGCCTGTGATTTCCTGGGGGATCCGAGCTCCTGGGACACCCGACAGATGTTTTTC.

This clone is large. The chain joins TRDV2 to TRDJ3; TRDD3 matches at 8 bases. Germline V gene data show CDR1 as GEAIGNYY and CDR2 as EKD. The length of the CDR3 is 18 residues. Germline trimming cut 0 bases from V and 0 bases from J; bases unmatched to any gene: 3. The CDR3 is CACDTVLGGSWDTRQMFF. CDR3 coding DNA: TGTGCCTGTGACACCGTACTGGGGGGCTCCTGGGACACCCGACAGATGTTTTTC.

Concerning this clone: It is likely a read error: a sequence one base away is far more abundant. V is TRDV2 and J is TRDJ2; TRDD3 aligns across 8 bases. The J gene, left out of TCRdb, was set here by checking the DNA against germline. This CDR3 has 14 amino acids. Per germline, CDR1 GEAIGNYY and CDR2 EKD. Losses at the gene ends were 3 bases for V and 5 bases for J; bases not matched to a gene: 4. The CDR3 nucleotides read TGTGCCTGTGACGTACTGGGGGGTACAGCACAACTCTTCTTT. Its protein product is CACDVLGGTAQLFF.

In this sample, this clone is hyperexpanded. The chain uses TRDV2 and TRDJ2, with 11 bases lining up with TRDD3. The CDR3 length is 16 residues. The junction had 2 bases not matched to a gene; V was cut back by 3 bases and J by 0 bases. In germline, CDR1 is GEAIGNYY, CDR2 EKD. DNA of the CDR3: TGTGCCTGTGACGTACTGGGGGATACTTTGACAGCACAACTCTTCTTT. Encoded protein: CACDVLGDTLTAQLFF.